The rows below give T cell receptor beta chains drawn from one sample of a study of T cell changes during pregnancy in multiple sclerosis. Clones were read by immunoSEQ multiplex PCR, and TCRdb kept only the in-frame ones, dropping some. The repertoire consists of fewer than 85,000 clones, with about 96% occurring once and the leading ten covering 1.1%. Here the sequenced sample was peripheral blood, taken in the second trimester of pregnancy. These receptors were obtained from a female donor with multiple sclerosis, enrolled in a pregnancy study. Each CDR3 is given with its conserved first and last residue. The D gene is left open where the match is weak. A clone size is listed for some rows: how often the clone was seen (once, few, many), or a class if it is expanded.

abundance	d_gene	v_gene	len	j_gene	CDR3nt	CDR3aa
-	-	TRBV5-1	12	TRBJ2-7	TGCGCCAGCAGCGCGGACAGTGAGAGGCAGTACTTC	CASSADSERQYF
-	TRBD1	TRBV7-3	15	TRBJ1-1	TGTGCCAGCAGCCCTGGGGGGACAGGGTACACTGAAGCTTTCTTT	CASSPGGTGYTEAFF
-	TRBD1	TRBV5-1	15	TRBJ2-5	TGCGCCAGCAGCTTGGACAGGGGGCGGGGAGAGACCCAGTACTTC	CASSLDRGRGETQYF
-	TRBD1	TRBV18	17	TRBJ1-2	TGTGCCAGCTCACCCGTAGGGGCAGGGGGCGTCATCTATGGCTACACCTTC	CASSPVGAGGVIYGYTF
-	-	TRBV11-2	13	TRBJ1-1	TGTGCCAGCAGCTCATACTCGTCACTTGAAGCTTTCTTT	CASSSYSSLEAFF
-	TRBD2	TRBV28	16	TRBJ2-1	TGTGCCAGCAGTTTGGCTAGCGGGAGAGTTGAGAATGAGCAGTTCTTC	CASSLASGRVENEQFF
-	TRBD2	TRBV27	16	TRBJ2-7	TGTGCCAGCAGTTTATCGGGAGGGCCCGGCCCCTACGAGCAGTACTTC	CASSLSGGPGPYEQYF
-	TRBD1	TRBV5-5	11	TRBJ2-1	TGTGCCAGCAGCTTGAGACAGGGTCAGTTCTTC	CASSLRQGQFF
-	-	TRBV29-1	11	TRBJ1-3	TGCAGCGTTATTCACCGGAACACCATATATTTT	CSVIHRNTIYF
-	-	TRBV7-9	16	TRBJ1-2	TGTGCCAGCAGCTTAGGCCCAATAGGACAGCTCTATGGCTACACCTTC	CASSLGPIGQLYGYTF
-	TRBD2	TRBV7-2	16	TRBJ2-7	TGTGCCAGCAGCCTCAGACTAGCGGGAGACGGGTACGAGCAGTACTTC	CASSLRLAGDGYEQYF
-	TRBD2	TRBV5-1	16	TRBJ2-3	TGCGCCAGCAGCTTGGAGGGGCGGGAGGGCCTAGATACGCAGTATTTT	CASSLEGREGLDTQYF
-	TRBD2	TRBV5-8	16	TRBJ2-2	TGTGCCAGCAGCTTTAGGACTAGCGGGAACACCGGGGAGCTGTTTTTT	CASSFRTSGNTGELFF
-	TRBD1	TRBV19	14	TRBJ2-2	TGTGCCAGTAGGAGTACAGGGGGCACCGGGGAGCTGTTTTTT	CASRSTGGTGELFF
-	-	TRBV28	14	TRBJ1-1	TGTGCCAGCAGTTTAATTCAATTGAACACTGAAGCTTTCTTT	CASSLIQLNTEAFF
once	-	TRBV14	21	TRBJ2-1	TGTGCCAGCAGAGCCCTTTCCTTCCCGGGGAGACTAGAGGTTCTTGGGAATGAGCAGTTCTTC	CASRALSFPGRLEVLGNEQFF
-	-	TRBV6-6	14	TRBJ1-1	TGTGCCAGCAGTTCCAGGGGAAAGGACACTGAAGCTTTCTTT	CASSSRGKDTEAFF
-	TRBD1	TRBV5-5	15	TRBJ2-1	TGTGCCAGCAGCTTGGGGCAGGGGGCGCGCAATGAGCAGTTCTTC	CASSLGQGARNEQFF
-	-	TRBV7-5	18	TRBJ2-3	TGTGTCTTCGGACTAGCGGGAGGGCCCCCAAAGAACACAGATACGCAGTATTTT	CVFGLAGGPPKNTDTQYF
-	-	TRBV5-8	13	TRBJ1-2	TGTGCCAGCAGCCCACTCGACAGCTATGGCTACACCTTC	CASSPLDSYGYTF
-	-	TRBV14	14	TRBJ1-1	TGTGCCAGCAGCCCGTATCTTATGAACACTGAAGCTTTCTTT	CASSPYLMNTEAFF
-	TRBD1	TRBV19	16	TRBJ1-5	TGTGCCAGTAGTCCTTATTTGGGACAGGGCAATCAGCCCCAGCATTTT	CASSPYLGQGNQPQHF
-	-	TRBV19	13	TRBJ2-2	TGTGCCAGCGACTCCTTTTCCACCGGGGAGCTGTTTTTT	CASDSFSTGELFF
-	-	TRBV6-4	19	TRBJ2-6	TGTGCCAGCAGGGATCCTCCCCCCGAGGAAACCTCTGGGGCCAACGTCCTGACTTTC	CASRDPPPEETSGANVLTF
-	-	TRBV7-9	12	TRBJ2-7	TGTGCCAGCAGCCCTAGCCCCTACGAGCAGTACTTC	CASSPSPYEQYF
-	TRBD2	TRBV2	16	TRBJ2-1	TGTGCCAGCAGTTTCCGGAGTGGGGGAGGGGACAATGAGCAGTTCTTC	CASSFRSGGGDNEQFF
-	TRBD1	TRBV30	17	TRBJ1-5	TGTGCCTGGAGTGTTGGGACAGGGGAGGGAAGCAATCAGCCCCAGCATTTT	CAWSVGTGEGSNQPQHF
-	-	TRBV18	13	TRBJ2-1	TGTGCCAGCTCACCAGGGAGCTACAATGAGCAGTTCTTC	CASSPGSYNEQFF
-	-	TRBV4-3	16	TRBJ2-2	TGCGCCAGCAGCCCCTTAGCGGTTATGAACACCGGGGAGCTGTTTTTT	CASSPLAVMNTGELFF
-	TRBD1	TRBV5-1	13	TRBJ2-7	TGCGCCAGCAGCCCGGACAGGGTCGGCGAGCAGTACTTC	CASSPDRVGEQYF